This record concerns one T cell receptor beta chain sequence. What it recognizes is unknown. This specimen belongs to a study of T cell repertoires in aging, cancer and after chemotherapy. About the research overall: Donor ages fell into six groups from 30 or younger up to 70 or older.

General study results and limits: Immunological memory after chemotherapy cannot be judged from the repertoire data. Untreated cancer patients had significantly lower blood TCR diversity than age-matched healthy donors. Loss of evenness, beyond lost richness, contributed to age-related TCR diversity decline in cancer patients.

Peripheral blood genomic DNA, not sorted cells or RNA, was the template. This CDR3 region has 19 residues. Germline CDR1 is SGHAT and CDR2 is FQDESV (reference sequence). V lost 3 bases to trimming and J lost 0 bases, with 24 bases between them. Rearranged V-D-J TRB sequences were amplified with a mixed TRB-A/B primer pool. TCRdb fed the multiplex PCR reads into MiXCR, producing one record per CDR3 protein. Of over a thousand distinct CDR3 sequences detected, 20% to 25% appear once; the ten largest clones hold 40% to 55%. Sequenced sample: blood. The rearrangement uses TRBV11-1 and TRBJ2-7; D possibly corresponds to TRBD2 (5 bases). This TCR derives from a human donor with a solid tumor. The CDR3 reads CASSFGPISLAGSSYEQYF. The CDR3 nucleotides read TGTGCCAGCAGCTTCGGCCCAATCTCACTGGCGGGTAGCTCCTACGAGCAGTACTTC.